What follows are 27 T cell receptor beta chains derived from one specimen sequenced in a study of cytomegalovirus exposure and HLA in healthy donors. The protocol was immunoSEQ multiplex PCR, while the TCRdb copy is restricted to in-frame clones and leaves out a portion. The sample carries fewer than 150,000 clones, 70% to 90% recorded once. Sequenced material: PBMCs. These receptors were obtained from a man between 18 and 29 years old in good health and CMV-seropositive.

This clone showed up just a few times. The V and J genes are TRBV4-2 and TRBJ1-5; possible D gene TRBD1, 5 bases. V was trimmed by 2 bases and J by 0 bases, leaving 8 bases between them. The CDR3 has 15 amino acids. The germline V gene has CDR1 LGHNA and CDR2 YNFKEQ. CDR3: CASSQFDSSNQPQHF. The CDR3, as DNA: TGTGCCAGCAGCCAATTCGACAGTAGCAATCAGCCCCAGCATTTT.

This clone appeared once. The chain's CDR3 is CASSLQGGYNEQFF. In DNA form, the CDR3 reads TGCGCCAGCAGCTTACAGGGGGGTTACAATGAGCAGTTCTTC. This chain uses TRBV5-1 with TRBJ2-1; TRBD1 matches 8 bases. Germline V gene sequence: CDR1 SGHRS, CDR2 YFSETQ. The V segment lost 2 bases and the J segment 4 bases; nucleotides outside the gene matches: 2. The CDR3 spans 14 residues.

The rearrangement joins TRBV27 to TRBJ1-1; TRBD1 is a possible D gene (5 bases). CDR1 MNHEY and CDR2 SMNVEV come from the germline V gene (reference sequence). The CDR3 covers 13 residues. Between the trimmed V and J ends, which lost 2 bases and 4 bases, there was a span of 8 bases. The CDR3 loop reads CASSLLGGTEAFF. CDR3 bases: TGTGCCAGCAGTTTACTGGGGGGCACTGAAGCTTTCTTT.

The rearrangement links TRBV15 to TRBJ1-5, with 9 bases aligning to TRBD1. The CDR3 totals 18 residues. The germline V gene encodes CDR1 LNHNV and CDR2 YYDKDF (reference sequence). Trimming cost V 0 bases and J 4 bases; bases outside gene matches: 10. CDR3 sequence: CATSRDFPDRGYNQPQHF. The CDR3 nucleotides are TGTGCCACCAGCAGAGATTTCCCGGACAGGGGATATAATCAGCCCCAGCATTTT.

The rearrangement joins TRBV7-2 to TRBJ2-3; D possibly corresponds to TRBD1 (5 bases). V lost 1 base and J lost 8, with 10 bases in between. Looked up from germline, CDR1 is SGHTA and CDR2 is FQGNSA. The CDR3 totals 13 residues. CDR3 nucleotide sequence: TGTGCCAGCAGCTTAGGGGGCAGATCTACGCAGTATTTT. Residues: CASSLGGRSTQYF.

CDR3: CASSSQKIDNNYGYTF. The CDR3 nucleotides read TGTGCCAGCAGCTCCCAAAAAATCGACAATAACTATGGCTACACCTTC. The chain links TRBV5-4 to TRBJ1-2; no clear D. The V end was cut by 3 bases, the J end by 1 base, with 16 bases between. The CDR3 extends over 16 amino acids. Germline V gene lookup returns CDR1 SGHNT and CDR2 YYREEE (reference sequence).

This chain connects TRBV27 to TRBJ2-3, with TRBD1 identical over 9 bases. This CDR3 spans 16 amino acids. Germline V gene data show CDR1 as MNHEY and CDR2 as SMNVEV (reference sequence). The J segment lost 2 bases and the V segment lost 4 bases, leaving 7 bases of the junction unmatched. CDR3 in amino acids: CASSYGTGRPTDTQYF. In DNA form, the CDR3 reads TGTGCCAGCAGTTACGGGACAGGGAGGCCCACAGATACGCAGTATTTT.

The chain combines TRBV30 with TRBJ1-3; TRBD1 matches 7 bases. The ends lost 2 bases at V and 5 bases at J; junction bases unmatched: 9. The CDR3 spans 15 residues. CDR1 and CDR2 (germline): GTSNPN, SVGIG (reference sequence). The CDR3 sequence: CAWSPLDRNRNTIYF. The CDR3, as DNA: TGTGCCTGGAGTCCTCTGGACAGGAATCGAAACACCATATATTTT.

This clone was picked up one time. This chain joins TRBV11-2 and TRBJ2-7; D call uncertain. CDR1 and CDR2 from the germline V gene are SGHAT and FQNNGV. V was cut by 1 base and J by 6 bases, with 4 bases left in between. The CDR3 covers 11 residues. CDR3 sequence: CASSLVSEQYF. As DNA, the CDR3 is TGTGCCAGCAGCTTAGTCAGCGAGCAGTACTTC.

The V and J genes are TRBV14 and TRBJ1-4; D is possibly TRBD1 (5 bases). The CDR3 has 17 amino acids. Trimming removed 4 bases from V and 0 bases from J, with 15 bases in between. Germline CDR1 and CDR2: SGHDN and FVKESK. Written as DNA, the CDR3 is TGTGCCAGCAGCCGCGGCGGGGGGAGACCAACTAATGAAAAACTGTTTTTT. It yields the protein CASSRGGGRPTNEKLFF.

A few counts support this clone. The chain employs TRBV5-1 and TRBJ1-4; possible D gene TRBD1, 5 bases. The germline gives CDR1 SGHRS, CDR2 YFSETQ. The CDR3 spans 14 residues. V gave up 1 base and J gave up 7 bases, with 11 bases separating them. The DNA of the CDR3 is TGCGCCAGCAGCTTGTCAGGGAACGGTGAAAAACTGTTTTTT. Translated, it gives CASSLSGNGEKLFF.

The CDR3 loop is CALWEGVSSYGYTF. The CDR3 coding sequence is TGTGCCCTCTGGGAGGGGGTTTCAAGCTATGGCTACACCTTC. The chain uses TRBV6-6 and TRBJ1-2, with a tentative D call TRBD1 (6 bases). Germline CDR1 reads MNHNY; CDR2 reads SVGAGI (reference sequence). The V gene lost 11 bases and the J gene lost 4 bases, with 20 bases spanning the gap. The CDR3 contains 14 residues.

About this clone: One junction end disagrees with the germline gene, perhaps due to a read error. The rearrangement uses TRBV13 and TRBJ2-5; 8 positions match TRBD1. The CDR3 covers 14 residues. Germline values: CDR1 PRHDT, CDR2 FYEKMQ (reference sequence). The CDR3 DNA follows: TGTGCCAGCAGCATAGGGGACAGGCAAGAGACCCAGTACTTC. Its protein product is CASSIGDRQETQYF.

The chain recombines TRBV4-3 with TRBJ2-1; perhaps TRBD2 as D (5 bases). CDR1 is LGHNA and CDR2 is YSLEER in the germline V gene. Between the trimmed V and J ends, which lost 0 bases and 2 bases, there was a span of 20 bases. The CDR3 runs to 19 residues. CDR3: CASSQDLIRGLSTYNEQFF. CDR3 DNA: TGCGCCAGCAGCCAAGATTTAATCCGAGGACTGTCAACCTACAATGAGCAGTTCTTC.

The chain has TRBV5-8 and TRBJ2-7, with D perhaps TRBD2 (7 bases). Trimming took off 5 bases at V and 0 bases at J, with 21 bases between the two ends. Germline assignment: CDR1 SGHTS and CDR2 YDEGEE. There are 17 residues in the CDR3. In DNA form, the CDR3 reads TGTGCCAGCAGGTACTGGGGGGGGCAGAGCGTCTCCTACGAGCAGTACTTC. This encodes CASRYWGGQSVSYEQYF.

This chain uses TRBV10-1 with TRBJ1-5; TRBD1 aligns across 7 bases. This CDR3 is 14 amino acids long. V dropped 8 bases and J dropped 1; count of bases not matched to a gene: 5. The germline gives CDR1 WNHNN, CDR2 SYGVQD (reference sequence). CDR3 protein: CASGGTASNQPQHF. The CDR3, as DNA: TGCGCCAGCGGGGGGACAGCAAGCAATCAGCCCCAGCATTTT.

V and J are TRBV6-1 and TRBJ1-1, with D unclear. The CDR3 covers 15 residues. Trimming shortened V by 5 bases and J by 5 bases, and 18 bases separated the two germline ends. Germline V lookup: CDR1 MNHNS, CDR2 SASEGT. CDR3 nucleotide sequence: TGTGCCAGCAGTACCGCCATCGTCGGGGTTACTGAAGCTTTCTTT. This codes for CASSTAIVGVTEAFF.

The chain links TRBV28 to TRBJ1-1; D is uncertain. V was cut by 10 bases and J by 0 bases, with 18 bases left in between. Germline CDR1 and CDR2: MDHEN and SYDVKM. This CDR3 region has 15 residues. The CDR3 DNA follows: TGTGCCACCGAGGGCCCGGGGAAAATGAACACTGAAGCTTTCTTT. Amino acid sequence: CATEGPGKMNTEAFF.

This clone was observed once. The genes are TRBV9 and TRBJ2-7; tentative D call: TRBD1 (5 bases). CDR1 SGDLS and CDR2 YYNGEE come from the germline V gene. The V end lost 0 bases, the J end lost 5 bases, and 9 bases lay between the germline ends. This CDR3 is built from 13 residues. For the CDR3, the DNA is TGTGCCAGCAGCGTAGCTGGGGCCCACGAGCAGTACTTC. This gives the protein CASSVAGAHEQYF.

The chain has TRBV6-1 and TRBJ1-3; D unclear. CDR1 and CDR2 (germline): MNHNS, SASEGT. This CDR3 contains 13 residues. V gave up 7 bases and J gave up 4 bases, with 11 bases separating them. CDR3 in DNA: TGTGCCAGCACGGGGAATCCCGGAAACACCATATATTTT. This encodes CASTGNPGNTIYF.

The chain joins TRBV11-2 to TRBJ2-1, with D possibly being TRBD1 (5 bases). Germline lookup yields CDR1 SGHAT and CDR2 FQNNGV. The CDR3 is 15 residues long. The ends were cut back, 8 bases at V and 4 bases at J, with 18 bases in the middle. CDR3 protein: CASATQGPLYNEQFF. The CDR3 DNA is TGTGCCAGCGCAACTCAGGGTCCTCTGTACAATGAGCAGTTCTTC.

The J gene is TRBJ2-1, the V gene TRBV7-9, with a weak D call TRBD2 (5 bases). Germline lookup yields CDR1 SEHNR and CDR2 FQNEAQ (reference sequence). Trimming removed 6 bases from V and 1 base from J, with 13 bases in between. The CDR3 extends over 15 amino acids. The CDR3 DNA follows: TGTGCCAGCAGTTTATCGGGGTTATCCTACAATGAGCAGTTCTTC. This translates into CASSLSGLSYNEQFF. The variable domain in full, with the rest retrieved from reference TRBV7-9 and TRBJ2-1, is DTGVSQNPRHKITKRGQNVTFRCDPISEHNRLYWYRQTLGQGPEFLTYFQNEAQLEKSRLLSDRFSAERPKGSFSTLEIQRTEQGDSAMYLCASSLSGLSYNEQFFGPGTRLTVL.

The genes are TRBV7-6 and TRBJ2-7, with TRBD2 matching over 8 bases. V shed 5 bases, J shed 2 bases, and the junction held 8 bases outside the gene matches. Per germline, CDR1 SGHVS and CDR2 FNYEAQ. The CDR3 length is 15 residues. The CDR3 spells CASSTLAGGTYEQYF. The CDR3 DNA follows: TGTGCCAGCAGCACCCTTGCGGGGGGAACCTACGAGCAGTACTTC.

The chain couples TRBV11-2 to TRBJ2-7; 7 bases fit TRBD1. Germline V gene lookup returns CDR1 SGHAT and CDR2 FQNNGV. V gave up 5 bases and J gave up 2 bases; unmatched junction bases: 6. This CDR3 region has 14 residues. Here the CDR3 DNA reads TGTGCCAGCAGCCCCCGACAGGGCACCTACGAGCAGTACTTC. Amino acids: CASSPRQGTYEQYF.

The rearrangement links TRBV5-4 to TRBJ2-1; no definite D call. The length of the CDR3 is 16 residues. V gave up 4 bases and J gave up 2 bases, with 16 bases separating them. The germline CDR1 and CDR2 sequences are SGHNT and YYREEE (reference sequence). In DNA, the CDR3 is TGTGCCAGCAGCGAAAGCGCAGCGATAACCTACAATGAGCAGTTCTTC. Protein: CASSESAAITYNEQFF. The full variable domain, its missing parts supplied by reference TRBV5-4 and TRBJ2-1, is ETGVTQSPTHLIKTRGQQVTLRCSSQSGHNTVSWYQQALGQGPQFIFQYYREEENGRGNFPPRFSGLQFPNYSSELNVNALELDDSALYLCASSESAAITYNEQFFGPGTRLTVL.

This clone has more than one count but fewer than ten. V gene TRBV6-1 combines with J gene TRBJ1-2; D might be TRBD1 (6 bases). Per germline, CDR1 MNHNS and CDR2 SASEGT. The CDR3 extends over 12 amino acids. With 7 bases removed from V and 4 bases from J, the gap between germline ends came to 10 bases. The CDR3 DNA reads TGTGCCAGCAAGGACAGTGCCTATGGCTACACCTTC. This translates into CASKDSAYGYTF.

The V and J genes are TRBV6-5 and TRBJ1-2, with TRBD1 as a possible D gene (5 bases). The CDR3 sequence is 12 residues long. CDR1 MNHEY and CDR2 SVGAGI come from the germline V gene. V was shortened by 5 bases and J by 2 bases, with 6 bases between the two germline ends. The CDR3 spells CASSPGNYGYTF. CDR3 DNA sequence: TGTGCCAGCAGTCCAGGGAACTATGGCTACACCTTC.